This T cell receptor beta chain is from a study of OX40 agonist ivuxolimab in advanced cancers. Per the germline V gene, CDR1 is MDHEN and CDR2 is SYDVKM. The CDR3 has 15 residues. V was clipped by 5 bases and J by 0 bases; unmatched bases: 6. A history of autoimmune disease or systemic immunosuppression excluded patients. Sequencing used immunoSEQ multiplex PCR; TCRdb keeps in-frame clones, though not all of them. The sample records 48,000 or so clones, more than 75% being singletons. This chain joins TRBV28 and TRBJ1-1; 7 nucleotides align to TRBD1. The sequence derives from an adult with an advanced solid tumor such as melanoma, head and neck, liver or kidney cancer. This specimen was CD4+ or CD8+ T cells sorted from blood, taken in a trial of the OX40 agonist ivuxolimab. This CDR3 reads CASSLKGALNTEAFF. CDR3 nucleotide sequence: TGTGCCAGCAGTCTAAAGGGGGCATTGAACACTGAAGCTTTCTTT.